The clone carrying this T cell receptor beta chain has more than one count but fewer than ten. The data were taken from a study of blood T cells in healthy people across ages. With a J-beta primer mix and a sample-barcoded 5' primer, a second PCR ran about 7 to 11 cycles. Per sample, CDR3-containing paired-end reads numbered at least 2.5 million. Each CDR3 protein gets one entry after TCRdb re-called the 5' RACE reads with MiXCR. The sample comprises about 1,800,000 distinct CDR3 sequences, about 30% of which are singletons, and roughly 8.2% rests with the top ten. This receptor was taken from a woman in her thirties in good health. Sample: blood.

The CDR3 DNA sequence: TGCAGCGTTAGCTCCGGGACCCAAACCTACGAGCAGTACTTC. It encodes CSVSSGTQTYEQYF. V usage is TRBV29-1 and J usage is TRBJ2-7; perhaps D is TRBD1 or TRBD2 (5 bases each). The CDR3 is made up of 14 amino acids. V was clipped by 5 bases and J by 2 bases, with 16 bases between them. Germline CDR1 and CDR2: SQVTM and ANQGSEA.